A single sample gave rise to the 19 T cell receptor beta chains below, sequenced in a study of radiotherapy plus CTLA-4 blockade in lung cancer. Profiled with immunoSEQ multiplex PCR; TCRdb holds only in-frame clones, not every one. The sample contains 35,000 to 45,000 clones, 60% to 80% of which appear only once. This specimen was peripheral blood, taken from a patient treated with radiotherapy plus ipilimumab. The receptors derive from a human donor with non-small cell lung cancer whose response to radiotherapy plus ipilimumab could not be evaluated.

This chain connects TRBV7-2 to TRBJ2-7, with TRBD1 as a possible D gene (6 bases). CDR3 length: 15 residues. V dropped 1 base and J dropped 2 bases, with 12 bases sitting between them. The germline V gene encodes CDR1 SGHTA and CDR2 FQGNSA. The CDR3 sequence: CASSLGSGVPYEQYF. CDR3 coding DNA: TGTGCCAGCAGCTTAGGTTCAGGGGTTCCCTACGAGCAGTACTTC.

CDR3 nucleotide sequence: TGCGCCAGCAGCCATCCCGGAAGGACAGGGTATAGCAAAAACATTCAGTACTTC. Translating it yields CASSHPGRTGYSKNIQYF. The chain is built from TRBV4-1 and TRBJ2-4; 8 bases agree with TRBD1. The V and J ends lost 3 bases and 3 bases, in that order; junction bases with no gene match: 13. This CDR3 has 18 amino acids. Germline CDR1 and CDR2: MGHRA and YSYEKL.

The V call is TRBV7-2, the J call TRBJ2-5; D is unresolved. Germline V lookup: CDR1 SGHTA, CDR2 FQGNSA. CDR3 length: 13 amino acids. V lost 2 bases to trimming and J lost 5 bases, with 9 bases between them. The CDR3 DNA reads TGTGCCAGCAGCTTAAGTCCCCAGGAGACCCAGTACTTC. This translates into CASSLSPQETQYF.

The chain recombines TRBV28 with TRBJ1-2; weak D call: TRBD1 (5 bases). CDR1 and CDR2 from the germline V gene are MDHEN and SYDVKM. The CDR3 sequence is 17 residues long. V was cut by 3 bases and J by 6 bases, with 23 bases left in between. The CDR3 DNA is TGTGCCAGCAGTTTCACAGGACTAAAGGTTAGGTGGAATGGCTACACCTTC. Translation gives CASSFTGLKVRWNGYTF.

The CDR3 DNA is TGCGCCAGCAGCTTAGGGACAGCCGGCTCTGGAAACACCATATATTTT. It specifies CASSLGTAGSGNTIYF. This chain joins TRBV5-1 and TRBJ1-3; 7 bases line up with TRBD1. With V trimmed by 2 bases and J by 0 bases, 5 bases remained unmatched. The CDR3 is made up of 16 amino acids. Germline V gene data show CDR1 as SGHRS and CDR2 as YFSETQ.

J is TRBJ2-7 and V is TRBV9; TRBD2 matches at 12 bases. Germline CDR1 reads SGDLS; CDR2 reads YYNGEE. The J segment lost 5 bases and the V segment lost 4 bases, leaving 4 bases of the junction unmatched. The CDR3 loop spans 14 amino acids. Written as DNA, the CDR3 is TGTGCCAGCAGCCCAGGACTAGCGGGGCACGAGCAGTACTTC. Its translation is CASSPGLAGHEQYF.

This clone was counted a few times. The rearrangement joins TRBV4-1 to TRBJ1-2, with TRBD1 matching 9 bases. The ends lost 0 bases at V and 4 bases at J; junction bases unmatched: 9. The CDR3 contains 17 residues. Germline CDR1 reads MGHRA; CDR2 reads YSYEKL. The CDR3 sequence: CASSQDQQGASGYGYTF. CDR3 DNA: TGCGCCAGCAGCCAAGATCAACAGGGGGCTTCAGGCTATGGCTACACCTTC.

This rearrangement joins TRBV30 to TRBJ1-1, with 10 bases that match TRBD1. Germline V gene sequence: CDR1 GTSNPN, CDR2 SVGIG (reference sequence). The CDR3 is made up of 17 amino acids. Germline trimming cut 2 bases from V and 1 base from J; bases unmatched to any gene: 10. The CDR3 loop is CAWSTGTGVIRNTEAFF. CDR3 bases: TGTGCCTGGAGTACTGGGACAGGGGTGATTCGGAACACTGAAGCTTTCTTT.

The chain has TRBV7-9 and TRBJ2-2; 8 positions match TRBD1. J was trimmed by 4 bases and V by 5 bases; bases with no gene match: 18. CDR3 length equals 19 residues. Germline values: CDR1 SEHNR, CDR2 FQNEAQ (reference sequence). The CDR3 nucleotides read TGTGCCAGCAGCCTATCCTGGCCCGCCCAGGGGGCGGCCACCGGGGAGCTGTTTTTT. As protein: CASSLSWPAQGAATGELFF. Combining the CDR3 with reference TRBV7-9 and TRBJ2-2 gives the whole variable domain DTGVSQNPRHKITKRGQNVTFRCDPISEHNRLYWYRQTLGQGPEFLTYFQNEAQLEKSRLLSDRFSAERPKGSFSTLEIQRTEQGDSAMYLCASSLSWPAQGAATGELFFGEGSRLTVL.

This chain's CDR3 is CASSDTGDYGYTF. As DNA, the CDR3 is TGCGCCAGCAGCGATACAGGGGACTATGGCTACACCTTC. V and J are TRBV5-1 and TRBJ1-2, with TRBD1 matching over 7 bases. From germline, CDR1 is SGHRS and CDR2 YFSETQ. V trimming: 4 bases; J trimming: 3 bases; junction bases outside the gene matches: 3. This CDR3 has 13 amino acids.

CDR3 coding DNA: TGTGCCAGTAGTATAGCTGCAGGGGGCTCCTACGAGCAGTACTTC. It yields the protein CASSIAAGGSYEQYF. The chain joins TRBV19 to TRBJ2-7; 7 bases match TRBD1. The CDR3 runs to 15 residues. Germline V gene lookup returns CDR1 LNHDA and CDR2 SQIVND (reference sequence). V lost 1 base and J lost 0; bases outside the gene matches: 3.

The chain is built from TRBV7-2 and TRBJ2-7, with 7 bases aligning to TRBD2. Trimming removed 5 bases from V and 2 bases from J; junction bases left unmatched: 9. This CDR3 is built from 15 residues. Germline V gene lookup returns CDR1 SGHTA and CDR2 FQGNSA. In nucleotides, the CDR3 is TGTGCCAGCAGCCTGGCCGGGGGAGGGGCCTACGAGCAGTACTTC. Translated, it gives CASSLAGGGAYEQYF.

This clone was counted a single time. V gene TRBV29-1 combines with J gene TRBJ1-4; TRBD1 agrees at 7 bases. The junction had 8 bases not matched to a gene; V was cut back by 5 bases and J by 5 bases. CDR3 length equals 14 residues. CDR1 is SQVTM and CDR2 is ANQGSEA in the germline V gene. The CDR3 nucleotides are TGCAGCGTTACCCGGACAGGCTCAAATGAAAAACTGTTTTTT. Amino acids: CSVTRTGSNEKLFF.

The chain couples TRBV7-9 to TRBJ2-1, with TRBD1 as a possible D gene (6 bases). The CDR3 loop spans 17 amino acids. Germline loops: CDR1 SEHNR, CDR2 FQNEAQ (reference sequence). V lost 6 bases and J lost 0, with 18 bases in between. DNA of the CDR3: TGTGCCAGCAGTCCTAACTTCGACAGGTCCTCCTACAATGAGCAGTTCTTC. The encoded protein is CASSPNFDRSSYNEQFF.

This clone was observed a handful of times. The rearrangement joins TRBV6-5 to TRBJ1-3; D may be TRBD1 (6 bases). CDR1 is MNHEY, CDR2 SVGAGI, per germline. V shed 6 bases and J shed 7 bases, with 13 bases lying between them. The CDR3 is 13 amino acids. The CDR3 protein is CASRTGLGNTIYF. Here the CDR3 DNA reads TGTGCCAGCAGGACAGGCCTAGGGAACACCATATATTTT.

The chain has TRBV6-5 and TRBJ2-5; 7 bases agree with TRBD2. The CDR3 runs to 14 residues. Germline CDR1 MNHEY, CDR2 SVGAGI. Trimming cost V 6 bases and J 11 bases; bases outside gene matches: 15. Here the CDR3 reads CASREPGRGLQQYF. CDR3 bases: TGTGCCAGCAGGGAGCCCGGGCGGGGACTACAACAGTACTTC.

This clone occurred once. V usage is TRBV9 and J usage is TRBJ1-4; no reliable D call. Germline V gene data show CDR1 as SGDLS and CDR2 as YYNGEE. This CDR3 contains 14 residues. The V end lost 3 bases, the J end lost 8 bases, and 14 bases lay between the germline ends. CDR3 DNA sequence: TGTGCCAGCAGCGCCCAGGACTTAGGGGAAAAACTGTTTTTT. This encodes CASSAQDLGEKLFF.

V is TRBV28 and J is TRBJ1-6, with TRBD1 as a possible D gene (5 bases). Trimming shortened V by 3 bases and J by 0 bases, and 6 bases separated the two germline ends. Germline V CDR1 and CDR2: MDHEN, SYDVKM. The CDR3 is 15 amino acids. The CDR3, as DNA: TGTGCCAGCAGTTTCGACAGCTCCTATAATTCACCCCTCCACTTT. Residues: CASSFDSSYNSPLHF.

This sequence joins TRBV5-1 and TRBJ2-5, with D perhaps TRBD1 (5 bases). The CDR3 has 15 residues. Trimming pared 2 bases from V and 10 bases from J, leaving 21 bases between. Germline CDR1 and CDR2: SGHRS and YFSETQ. The CDR3 here is CASSLLPGILNRQYF. The CDR3 coding sequence is TGCGCCAGCAGCTTATTGCCAGGGATCCTCAATCGCCAGTACTTC. The variable domain in full, with the rest retrieved from reference TRBV5-1 and TRBJ2-5, is KAGVTQTPRYLIKTRGQQVTLSCSPISGHRSVSWYQQTPGQGLQFLFEYFSETQRNKGNFPGRFSGRQFSNSRSEMNVSTLELGDSALYLCASSLLPGILNRQYFGPGTRLLVL.